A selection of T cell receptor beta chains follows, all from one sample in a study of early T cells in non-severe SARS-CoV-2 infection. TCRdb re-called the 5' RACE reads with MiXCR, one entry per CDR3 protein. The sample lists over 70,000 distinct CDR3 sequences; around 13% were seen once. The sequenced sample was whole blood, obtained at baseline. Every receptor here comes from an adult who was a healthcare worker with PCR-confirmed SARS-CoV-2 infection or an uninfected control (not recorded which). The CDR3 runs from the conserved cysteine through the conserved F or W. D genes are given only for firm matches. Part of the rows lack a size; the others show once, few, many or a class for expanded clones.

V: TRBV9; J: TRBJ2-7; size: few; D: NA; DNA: TGTGCCAGCAGCCCAGGGGATAGGGTACTCTACGAGCAGTACTTC; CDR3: CASSPGDRVLYEQYF
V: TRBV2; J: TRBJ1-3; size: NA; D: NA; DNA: TGTGCCAGCAGTGAACGCCGGGCTAGCTCTGGAAACACCATATATTTT; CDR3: CASSERRASSGNTIYF
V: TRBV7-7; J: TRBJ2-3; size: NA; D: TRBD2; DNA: TGTGCCAGCAGCCCCTTGACTAGCGGCACAGATACGCAGTATTTT; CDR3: CASSPLTSGTDTQYF
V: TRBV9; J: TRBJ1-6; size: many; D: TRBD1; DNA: TGTGCCAGCAGCCCCGGACAGGGGGCTAATTCACCCCTCCACTTT; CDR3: CASSPGQGANSPLHF
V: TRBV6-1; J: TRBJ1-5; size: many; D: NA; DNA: TGTGCCAGCAAACTTTCGGCGGGGAATAATCAGCCCCAGCATTTT; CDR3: CASKLSAGNNQPQHF
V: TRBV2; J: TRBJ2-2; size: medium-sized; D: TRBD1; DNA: TGTGCCACAGACGCGACAGGGGCGAACACCGGGGAGCTGTTTTTT; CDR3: CATDATGANTGELFF
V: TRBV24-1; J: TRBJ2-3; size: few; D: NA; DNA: TGTGCCACCGCACACCGAGGGACGACAGATACGCAGTATTTT; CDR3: CATAHRGTTDTQYF
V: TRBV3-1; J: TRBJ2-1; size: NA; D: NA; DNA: TGTGCCAGCAGCCAAGAGTCCTACCCCTACAATGAGCAGTTCTTC; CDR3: CASSQESYPYNEQFF
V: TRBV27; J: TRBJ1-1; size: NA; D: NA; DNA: TGTGCCAGCAGAGAGGGCACTGAAGCTTTCTTT; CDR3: CASREGTEAFF
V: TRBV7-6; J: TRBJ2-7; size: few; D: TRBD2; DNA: TGTGCCAGCAGCTCGGGGACTACCCAGTACTTC; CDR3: CASSSGTTQYF
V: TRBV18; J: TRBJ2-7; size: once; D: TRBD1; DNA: TGTGCCAGCTCACCTCGGGACAGTTCCACCTACGAGCAGTACTTC; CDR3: CASSPRDSSTYEQYF
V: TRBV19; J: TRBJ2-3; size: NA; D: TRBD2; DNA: TGTGCCAGTAGTATCCTAGCGGGAAGGTCTGGTATAACAGATACGCAGTATTTT; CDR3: CASSILAGRSGITDTQYF
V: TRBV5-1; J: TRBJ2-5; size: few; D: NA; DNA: TGCGCCAGCAGCCAAAGGCTAGCAGGGAGACTCCAAGAGACCCAGTACTTC; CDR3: CASSQRLAGRLQETQYF
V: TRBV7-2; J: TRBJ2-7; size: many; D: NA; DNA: TGTGCCAGCAGCCTAGACGGGTCACGCCGCGAGCAGTACTTC; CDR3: CASSLDGSRREQYF
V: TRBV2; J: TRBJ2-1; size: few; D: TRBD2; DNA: TGTGCCAGCAGTGAAAGACTAGCGCTCTACAATGAGCAGTTCTTC; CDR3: CASSERLALYNEQFF
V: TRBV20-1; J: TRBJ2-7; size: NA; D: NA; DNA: TGCAGTGCTCGAGGGTACTACGAGCAGTACTTC; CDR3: CSARGYYEQYF
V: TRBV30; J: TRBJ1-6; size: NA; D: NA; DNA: TGTGCCTGGAGTGCAGGACAGCTTAATTCACCCCTCCACTTT; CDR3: CAWSAGQLNSPLHF
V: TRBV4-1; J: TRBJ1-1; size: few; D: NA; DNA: TGCGCCAGCAGCCAAGATCACGGCCCTGAAGCTTTCTTT; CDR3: CASSQDHGPEAFF
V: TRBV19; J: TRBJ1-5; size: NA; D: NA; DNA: TGTGCCAGTAGCCGTGACAGCTTCTATCAGCCCCAGCATTTT; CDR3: CASSRDSFYQPQHF
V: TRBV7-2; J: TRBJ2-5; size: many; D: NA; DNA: TGTGCCAGCAGCTTAGGAGGGGCCGGGGGAGAGACCCAGTACTTC; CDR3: CASSLGGAGGETQYF
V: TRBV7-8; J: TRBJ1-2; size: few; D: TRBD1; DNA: TGTGCCAGCAGAGGACCGGGACAGGGCAACTATGGCTACACCTTC; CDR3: CASRGPGQGNYGYTF
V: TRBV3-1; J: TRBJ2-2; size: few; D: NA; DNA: TGTGCCAGCAGCCAAGTCTACCTTGACACCGGGGAGCTGTTTTTT; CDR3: CASSQVYLDTGELFF
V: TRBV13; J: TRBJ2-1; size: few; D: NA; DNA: TGTGCCAGCAGCCCACCTTATTACAATGAGCAGTTCTTC; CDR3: CASSPPYYNEQFF
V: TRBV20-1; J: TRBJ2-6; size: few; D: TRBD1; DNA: TGCAGTGCTCTGGACAGGGGGCGTACTGGGGCCAACGTCCTGACTTTC; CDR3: CSALDRGRTGANVLTF